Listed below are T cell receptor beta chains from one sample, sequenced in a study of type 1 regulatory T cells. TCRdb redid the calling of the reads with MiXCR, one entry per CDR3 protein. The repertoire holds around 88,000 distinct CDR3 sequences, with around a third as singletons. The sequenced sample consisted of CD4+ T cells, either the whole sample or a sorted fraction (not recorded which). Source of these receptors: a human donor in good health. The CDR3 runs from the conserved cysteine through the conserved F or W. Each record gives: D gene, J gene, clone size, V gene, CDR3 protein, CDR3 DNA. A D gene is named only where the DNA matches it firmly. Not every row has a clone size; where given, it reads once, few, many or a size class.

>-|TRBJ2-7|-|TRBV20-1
CSAGTGAVGGRIYEQYF
TGCAGTGCCGGAACCGGGGCGGTTGGTGGGAGGATCTACGAGCAGTACTTC
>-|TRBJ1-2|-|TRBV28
CAASLAAGARNYGYTF
TGTGCCGCCAGTCTCGCGGCCGGGGCCCGAAACTATGGCTACACCTTC
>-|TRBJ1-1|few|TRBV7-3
CASSPRREGGGMNTEAFF
TGTGCCAGCAGCCCCCGCCGGGAGGGGGGGGGTATGAACACTGAAGCTTTCTTT
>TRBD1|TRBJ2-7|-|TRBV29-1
CSVRRQGSYEQYF
TGCAGCGTGCGTCGACAGGGCTCCTACGAGCAGTACTTC
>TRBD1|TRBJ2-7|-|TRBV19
CASGPDRGSKQYF
TGTGCCAGTGGGCCGGACAGGGGTTCGAAGCAGTACTTC
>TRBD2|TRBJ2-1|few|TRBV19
CASIGLAGESREQFF
TGTGCCAGCATAGGGCTAGCGGGAGAATCTCGTGAGCAGTTCTTC
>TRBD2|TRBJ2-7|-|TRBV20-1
CSAPPLAGGPGVIYEQYF
TGCAGTGCTCCCCCACTAGCGGGAGGCCCTGGAGTTATATACGAGCAGTACTTC
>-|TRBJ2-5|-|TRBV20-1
CSARAAPETQYF
TGCAGTGCTAGAGCGGCCCCTGAGACCCAGTACTTC
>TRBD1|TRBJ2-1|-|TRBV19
CASGKGQNSYNEQFF
TGTGCCAGTGGTAAGGGACAGAACTCCTACAATGAGCAGTTCTTC
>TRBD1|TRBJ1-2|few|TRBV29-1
CSVATGGYGYTF
TGCAGCGTCGCCACAGGGGGCTATGGCTACACCTTC
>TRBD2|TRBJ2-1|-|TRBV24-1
CATSDGPSGGNEQFF
TGTGCCACCAGTGACGGACCTAGCGGGGGGAATGAGCAGTTCTTC
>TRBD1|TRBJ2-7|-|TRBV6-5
CASSPRTGGAYEQYF
TGTGCCAGCAGCCCGAGGACAGGGGGCGCGTACGAGCAGTACTTC
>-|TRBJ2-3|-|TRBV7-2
CASSLDAAAGGRTDTQYF
TGTGCCAGCAGCTTAGATGCGGCCGCCGGAGGGAGGACAGATACGCAGTATTTT
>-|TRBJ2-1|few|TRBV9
CASSVAGNEQFF
TGTGCCAGCAGCGTAGCTGGGAATGAGCAGTTCTTC
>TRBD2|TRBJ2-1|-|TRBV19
CASSKREAIYNEQFF
TGTGCCAGTAGTAAGCGGGAAGCCATTTACAATGAGCAGTTCTTC
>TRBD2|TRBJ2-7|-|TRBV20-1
CSAAGGHYPSYEQYF
TGCAGTGCTGCGGGGGGCCACTATCCCTCTTACGAGCAGTACTTC
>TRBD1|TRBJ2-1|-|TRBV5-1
CASSPRQGSYNEQFF
TGCGCCAGCAGCCCCCGACAGGGGAGCTACAATGAGCAGTTCTTC
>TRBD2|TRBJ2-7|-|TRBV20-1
CSADGVPGLAGGHEQYF
TGCAGTGCTGACGGGGTCCCGGGACTAGCGGGAGGCCACGAGCAGTACTTC
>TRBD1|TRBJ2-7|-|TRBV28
CASSPTLTGSYEQYF
TGTGCCAGCAGTCCCACCCTGACAGGGTCCTACGAGCAGTACTTC
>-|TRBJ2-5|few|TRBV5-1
CASSTEQRQQETQYF
TGCGCCAGCAGCACCGAACAAAGACAGCAAGAGACCCAGTACTTC
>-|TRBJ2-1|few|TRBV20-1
CSAASTSINEQFF
TGCAGTGCGGCCTCGACTAGTATCAATGAGCAGTTCTTC
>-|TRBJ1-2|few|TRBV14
CASSQAHSGGYTF
TGTGCCAGCAGCCAAGCCCATTCCGGGGGCTACACCTTC
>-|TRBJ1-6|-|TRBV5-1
CASSWSLRGSADNSPLHF
TGCGCCAGCAGCTGGAGCCTAAGGGGCAGCGCGGATAATTCACCCCTCCACTTT
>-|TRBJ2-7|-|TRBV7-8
CASSLSPEQYF
TGTGCCAGCAGTTTAAGCCCCGAGCAGTACTTC
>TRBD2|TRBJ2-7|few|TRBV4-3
CASSQGLAGAYEQYF
TGCGCCAGCAGCCAAGGCCTAGCGGGTGCCTACGAGCAGTACTTC
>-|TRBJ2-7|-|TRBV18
CARTTQRDTYEQYF
TGTGCCAGAACCACCCAGCGGGACACCTACGAGCAGTACTTC
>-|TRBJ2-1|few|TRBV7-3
CASSRGSGVAILDEQFF
TGTGCCAGCAGCCGGGGTTCGGGCGTGGCCATCCTCGATGAGCAGTTCTTC
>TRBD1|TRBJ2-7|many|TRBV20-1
CSASQGQGMDEQYF
TGCAGTGCTAGCCAGGGACAGGGGATGGACGAGCAGTACTTC
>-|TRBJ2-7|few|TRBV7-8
CASSSLQNSYEQYF
TGTGCCAGCAGCTCTCTGCAGAACTCCTACGAGCAGTACTTC
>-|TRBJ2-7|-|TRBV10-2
CASSESAGYEQYF
TGCGCCAGCAGTGAGTCTGCGGGGTACGAGCAGTACTTC
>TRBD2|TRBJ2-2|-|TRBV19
CASSARQREPPGELFF
TGTGCCAGTAGTGCCCGCCAGCGGGAGCCACCCGGGGAGCTGTTTTTT
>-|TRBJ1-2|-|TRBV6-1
CASSVNGRNYGYTF
TGTGCCAGCAGTGTCAACGGCCGGAACTATGGCTACACCTTC
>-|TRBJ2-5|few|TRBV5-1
CASSLGFPGEQETQYF
TGCGCCAGCAGCTTGGGCTTTCCGGGGGAACAAGAGACCCAGTACTTC
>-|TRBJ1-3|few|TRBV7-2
CASSGATNTIYF
TGTGCCAGCAGCGGCGCTACAAACACCATATATTTT
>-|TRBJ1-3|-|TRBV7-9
CASSSQGNTIYF
TGTGCCAGCAGCTCCCAGGGAAACACCATATATTTT
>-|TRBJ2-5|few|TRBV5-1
CASSSPTGGETQYF
TGCGCCAGCAGCTCCCCGACGGGCGGGGAGACCCAGTACTTC
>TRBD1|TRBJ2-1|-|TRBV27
CASSPTGFFEQFF
TGTGCCAGCTCTCCGACAGGGTTCTTTGAGCAGTTCTTC
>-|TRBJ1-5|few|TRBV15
CATSRGGGDQPQHF
TGTGCCACCAGCAGAGGTGGGGGGGATCAGCCCCAGCATTTT
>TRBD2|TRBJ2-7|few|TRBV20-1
CSARAPSGSYEQYF
TGCAGTGCTAGAGCTCCTAGCGGGAGCTACGAGCAGTACTTC
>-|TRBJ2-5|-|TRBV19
CASSIRTLHLGETQYF
TGTGCCAGTAGTATAAGGACGCTTCACCTTGGAGAGACCCAGTACTTC
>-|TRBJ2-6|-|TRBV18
CASSPPGQISGANVLTF
TGTGCCAGCTCACCCCCGGGACAAATCTCTGGGGCCAACGTCCTGACTTTC
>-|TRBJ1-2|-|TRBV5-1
CASSLEGVGYGYTF
TGCGCCAGCAGCTTGGAGGGGGTCGGCTATGGCTACACCTTC
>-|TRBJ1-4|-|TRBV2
CASRTTANNEKLFF
TGTGCCAGCAGGACGACAGCGAATAATGAAAAACTGTTTTTT
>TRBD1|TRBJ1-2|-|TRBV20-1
CSASQGQRSYGYTF
TGCAGTGCGAGTCAGGGACAGCGATCCTATGGCTACACCTTC
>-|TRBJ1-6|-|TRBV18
CASSSGTPNDSPLHF
TGTGCCAGCTCTTCCGGGACACCGAACGATTCACCCCTCCACTTT
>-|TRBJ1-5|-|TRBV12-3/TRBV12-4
CASSPGTLGLPQHF
TGTGCCAGCAGTCCCGGGACCCTAGGGCTGCCCCAGCATTTT
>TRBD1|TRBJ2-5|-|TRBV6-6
CASSNPGQGKGTQYF
TGTGCCAGCAGTAACCCGGGACAGGGGAAAGGGACCCAGTACTTC
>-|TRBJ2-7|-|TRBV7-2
CASSFQGGDYEQYF
TGTGCCAGCAGCTTTCAGGGGGGGGACTACGAGCAGTACTTC
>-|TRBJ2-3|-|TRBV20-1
CSVPNRERGTDTQYF
TGCAGTGTCCCGAACCGGGAGCGGGGCACAGATACGCAGTATTTT
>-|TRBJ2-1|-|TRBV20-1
CSANPTRSTQGVNEQFF
TGCAGTGCTAACCCCACCCGTAGCACCCAAGGGGTCAATGAGCAGTTCTTC
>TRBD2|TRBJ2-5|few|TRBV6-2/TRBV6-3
CASSYGRIELAPEETQYF
TGTGCCAGCAGTTACGGCCGAATAGAACTAGCGCCTGAAGAGACCCAGTACTTC
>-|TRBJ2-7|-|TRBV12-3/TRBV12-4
CASRRTEADYEQYF
TGTGCCAGCCGGAGGACCGAGGCGGACTACGAGCAGTACTTC
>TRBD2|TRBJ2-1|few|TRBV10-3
CAISGSGRLNEQFF
TGTGCCATCAGCGGGAGCGGGAGGTTGAATGAGCAGTTCTTC
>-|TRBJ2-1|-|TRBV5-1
CASSFASTGSYNEQFF
TGCGCCAGCAGCTTCGCTTCGACAGGCTCCTACAATGAGCAGTTCTTC
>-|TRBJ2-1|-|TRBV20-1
CSASVGSSYNEQFF
TGCAGTGCTAGTGTGGGAAGCTCCTACAATGAGCAGTTCTTC
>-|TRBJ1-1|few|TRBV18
CASLPGRANTEAFF
TGTGCCAGCTTACCGGGGAGGGCGAACACTGAAGCTTTCTTT